This TCR beta chain was obtained from a study of cytomegalovirus exposure and HLA in healthy donors. Overall study results and limits: A few V segments could not be told apart, such as TRBV6-2 and TRBV6-3, and were left out.

Comment on this clone: Its matching antigen is unknown.

PCR employed 60 Vbeta and 13 Jbeta primers. Produced via immunoSEQ multiplex PCR; TCRdb's table is partial and in-frame only. The sample includes approximately 140,000 clones, roughly four fifths of them seen just once. Germline V gene data show CDR1 as SGHVS and CDR2 as FQNEAQ. V was trimmed by 5 bases and J by 5 bases, leaving 11 bases between them. The CDR3 length is 13 residues. The chain has TRBV7-8 and TRBJ2-3; D possibly corresponds to TRBD2 (6 bases). This receptor was identified in a man between 40 and 49 years old in good health and CMV-seropositive. Input material: PBMCs. The CDR3 sequence: CASSAGSGDTQYF. In DNA form, the CDR3 reads TGTGCCAGCAGCGCCGGGAGCGGAGATACGCAGTATTTT.